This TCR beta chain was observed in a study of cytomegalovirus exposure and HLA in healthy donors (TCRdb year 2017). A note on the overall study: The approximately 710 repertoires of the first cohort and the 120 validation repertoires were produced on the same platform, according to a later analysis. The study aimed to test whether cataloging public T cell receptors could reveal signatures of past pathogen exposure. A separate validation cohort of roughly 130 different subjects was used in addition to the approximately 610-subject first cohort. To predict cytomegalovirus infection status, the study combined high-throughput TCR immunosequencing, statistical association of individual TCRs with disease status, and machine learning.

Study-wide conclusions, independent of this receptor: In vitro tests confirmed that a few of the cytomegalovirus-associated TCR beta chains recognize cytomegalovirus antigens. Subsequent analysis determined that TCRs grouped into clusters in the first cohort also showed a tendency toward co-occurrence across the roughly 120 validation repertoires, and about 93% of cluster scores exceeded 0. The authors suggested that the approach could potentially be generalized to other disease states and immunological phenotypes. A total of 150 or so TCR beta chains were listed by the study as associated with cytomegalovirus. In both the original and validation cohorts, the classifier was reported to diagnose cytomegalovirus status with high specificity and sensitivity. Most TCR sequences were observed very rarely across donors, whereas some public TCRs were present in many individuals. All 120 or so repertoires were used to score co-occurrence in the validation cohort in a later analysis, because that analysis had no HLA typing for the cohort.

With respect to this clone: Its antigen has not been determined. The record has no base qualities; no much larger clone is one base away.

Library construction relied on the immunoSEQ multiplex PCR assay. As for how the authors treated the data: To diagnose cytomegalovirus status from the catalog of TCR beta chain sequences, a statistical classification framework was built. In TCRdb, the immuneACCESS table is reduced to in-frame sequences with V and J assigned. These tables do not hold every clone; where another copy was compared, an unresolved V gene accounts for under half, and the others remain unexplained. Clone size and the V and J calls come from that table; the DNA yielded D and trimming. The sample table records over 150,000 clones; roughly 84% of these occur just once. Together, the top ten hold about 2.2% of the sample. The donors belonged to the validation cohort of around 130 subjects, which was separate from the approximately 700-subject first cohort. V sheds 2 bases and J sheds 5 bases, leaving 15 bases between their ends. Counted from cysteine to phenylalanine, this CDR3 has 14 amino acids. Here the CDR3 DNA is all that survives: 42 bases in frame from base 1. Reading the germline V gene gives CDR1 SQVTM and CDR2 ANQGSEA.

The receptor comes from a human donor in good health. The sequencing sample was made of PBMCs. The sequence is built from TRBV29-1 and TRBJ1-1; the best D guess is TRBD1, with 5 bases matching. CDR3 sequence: CSVEYGTGRTEAFF. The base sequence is TGCAGCGTTGAATACGGGACCGGGAGGACTGAAGCTTTCTTT.